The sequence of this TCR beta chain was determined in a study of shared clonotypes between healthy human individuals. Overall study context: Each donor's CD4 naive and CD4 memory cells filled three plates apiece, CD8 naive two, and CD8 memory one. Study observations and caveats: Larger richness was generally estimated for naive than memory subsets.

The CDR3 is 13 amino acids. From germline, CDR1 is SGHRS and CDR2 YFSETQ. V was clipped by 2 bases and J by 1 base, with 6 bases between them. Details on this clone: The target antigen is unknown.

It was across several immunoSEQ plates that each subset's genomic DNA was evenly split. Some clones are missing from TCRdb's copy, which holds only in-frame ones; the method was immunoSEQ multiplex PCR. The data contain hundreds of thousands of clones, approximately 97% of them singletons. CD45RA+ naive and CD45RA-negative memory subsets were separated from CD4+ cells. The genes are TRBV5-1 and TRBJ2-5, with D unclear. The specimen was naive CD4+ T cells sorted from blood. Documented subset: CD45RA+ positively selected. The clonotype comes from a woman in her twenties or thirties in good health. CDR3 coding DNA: TGCGCCAGCAGCTTCAGCGCCCAAGAGACCCAGTACTTC. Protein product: CASSFSAQETQYF.